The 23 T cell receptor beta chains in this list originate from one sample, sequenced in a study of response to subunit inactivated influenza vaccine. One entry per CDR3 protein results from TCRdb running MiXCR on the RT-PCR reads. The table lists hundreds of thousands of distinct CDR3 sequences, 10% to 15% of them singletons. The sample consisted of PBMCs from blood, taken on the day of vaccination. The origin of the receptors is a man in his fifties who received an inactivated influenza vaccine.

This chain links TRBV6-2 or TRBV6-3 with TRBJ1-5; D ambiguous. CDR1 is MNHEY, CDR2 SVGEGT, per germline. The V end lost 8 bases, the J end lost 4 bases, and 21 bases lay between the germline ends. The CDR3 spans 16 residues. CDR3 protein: CASEGSAGGRNQPQHF. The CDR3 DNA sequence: TGTGCCAGCGAAGGCAGCGCAGGAGGACGGAATCAGCCCCAGCATTTT.

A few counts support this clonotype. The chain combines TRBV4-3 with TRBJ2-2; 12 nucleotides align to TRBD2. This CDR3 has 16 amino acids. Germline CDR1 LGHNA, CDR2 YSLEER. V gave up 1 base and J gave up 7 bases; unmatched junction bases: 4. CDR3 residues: CASSQGLAGAIGELFF. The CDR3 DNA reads TGCGCCAGCAGCCAAGGACTAGCGGGAGCGATCGGGGAGCTGTTTTTT.

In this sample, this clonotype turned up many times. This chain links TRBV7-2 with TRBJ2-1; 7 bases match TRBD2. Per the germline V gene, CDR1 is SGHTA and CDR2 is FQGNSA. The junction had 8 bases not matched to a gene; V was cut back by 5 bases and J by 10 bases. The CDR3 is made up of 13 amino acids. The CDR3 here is CASSPFAGAEQFF. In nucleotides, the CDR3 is TGTGCCAGCAGCCCCTTCGCGGGAGCCGAGCAGTTCTTC.

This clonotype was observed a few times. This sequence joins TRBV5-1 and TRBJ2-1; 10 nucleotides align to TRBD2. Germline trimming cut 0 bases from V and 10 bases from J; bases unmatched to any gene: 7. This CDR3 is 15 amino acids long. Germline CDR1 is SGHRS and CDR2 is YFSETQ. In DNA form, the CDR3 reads TGCGCCAGCAGCTTGGTTCTAGCGGGGGCCGGGGAGCAGTTCTTC. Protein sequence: CASSLVLAGAGEQFF.

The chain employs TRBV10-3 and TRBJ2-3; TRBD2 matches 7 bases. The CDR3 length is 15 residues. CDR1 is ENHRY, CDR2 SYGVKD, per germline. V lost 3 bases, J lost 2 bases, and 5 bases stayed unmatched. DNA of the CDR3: TGTGCCATCAGTGACCGGGACTACCTCACAGATACGCAGTATTTT. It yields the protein CAISDRDYLTDTQYF.

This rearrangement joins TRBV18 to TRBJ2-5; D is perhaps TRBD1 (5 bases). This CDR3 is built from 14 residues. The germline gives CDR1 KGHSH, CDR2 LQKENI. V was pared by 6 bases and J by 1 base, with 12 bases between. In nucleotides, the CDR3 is TGTGCCAGCTCCCCCGGACAACCCCAAGAGACCCAGTACTTC. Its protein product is CASSPGQPQETQYF. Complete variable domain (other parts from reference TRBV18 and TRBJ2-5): NAGVMQNPRHLVRRRGQEARLRCSPMKGHSHVYWYRQLPEEGLKFMVYLQKENIIDESGMPKERFSAEFPKEGPSILRIQQVVRGDSAAYFCASSPGQPQETQYFGPGTRLLVL.

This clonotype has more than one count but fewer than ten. DNA of the CDR3: TGTGCCAGCAAGCAGACTAGCGGGGGTAGCGAGACCCAGTACTTC. It encodes CASKQTSGGSETQYF. V gene TRBV6-2 or TRBV6-3 combines with J gene TRBJ2-5; 12 bases agree with TRBD2. With 7 bases clipped from V and 5 bases from J, the junction kept 8 bases outside the gene matches. Germline assignment: CDR1 MNHEY and CDR2 SVGEGT. This CDR3 spans 15 amino acids.

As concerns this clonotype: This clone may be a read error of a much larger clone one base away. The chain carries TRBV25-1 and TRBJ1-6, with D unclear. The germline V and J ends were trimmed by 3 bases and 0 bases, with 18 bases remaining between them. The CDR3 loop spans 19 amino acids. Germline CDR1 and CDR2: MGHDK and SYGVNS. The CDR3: CASSDGRSPLSSYNSPLHF. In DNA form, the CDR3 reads TGTGCCAGCAGTGATGGACGTTCACCCCTGAGCTCCTATAATTCACCCCTCCACTTT.

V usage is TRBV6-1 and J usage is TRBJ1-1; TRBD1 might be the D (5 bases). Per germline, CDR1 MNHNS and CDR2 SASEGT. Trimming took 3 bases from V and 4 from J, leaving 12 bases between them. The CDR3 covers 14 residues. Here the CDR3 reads CASSERAGGTEAFF. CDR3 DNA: TGTGCCAGCAGTGAGCGGGCCGGGGGCACTGAAGCTTTCTTT.

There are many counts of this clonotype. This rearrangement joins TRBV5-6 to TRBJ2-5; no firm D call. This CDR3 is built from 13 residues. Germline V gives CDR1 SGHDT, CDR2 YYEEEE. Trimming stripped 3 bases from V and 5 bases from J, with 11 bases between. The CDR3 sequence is CASSSQMWETQYF. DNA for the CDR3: TGTGCCAGCAGCTCCCAAATGTGGGAGACCCAGTACTTC.

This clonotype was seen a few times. The CDR3 region is CAICRNPNNSPLHF. The CDR3 nucleotides are TGTGCCATCTGCAGGAACCCTAATAATTCACCCCTCCACTTT. The chain is built from TRBV10-3 and TRBJ1-6; D is unresolved. Per germline, CDR1 ENHRY and CDR2 SYGVKD. V shed 8 bases and J shed 5 bases, with 13 bases lying between them. The CDR3 runs to 14 residues.

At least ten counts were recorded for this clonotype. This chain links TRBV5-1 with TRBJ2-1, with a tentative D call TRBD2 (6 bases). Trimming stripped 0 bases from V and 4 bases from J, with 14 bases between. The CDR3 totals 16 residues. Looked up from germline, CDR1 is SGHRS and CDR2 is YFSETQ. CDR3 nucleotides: TGCGCCAGCAGCTTGGCCCTCGGGAGAGGGTACAATGAGCAGTTCTTC. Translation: CASSLALGRGYNEQFF.

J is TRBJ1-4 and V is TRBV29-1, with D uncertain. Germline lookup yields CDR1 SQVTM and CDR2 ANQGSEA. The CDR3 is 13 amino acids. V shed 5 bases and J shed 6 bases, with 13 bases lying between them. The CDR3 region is CSVRGGGHEKLFF. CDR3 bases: TGCAGCGTTCGAGGCGGAGGACATGAAAAACTGTTTTTT.

CDR3 region: CASSARRNTEAFF. Written as DNA, the CDR3 is TGTGCCAGCAGTGCGCGGAGAAACACTGAAGCTTTCTTT. The chain links TRBV3-1 to TRBJ1-1; D not certain. CDR3 size: 13 residues. Per the germline V gene, CDR1 is LGHDT and CDR2 is YNNKEL (reference sequence). V dropped 6 bases and J dropped 2 bases, with 10 bases sitting between them.

CDR3 in amino acids: CASSWTPGLFYEQYF. The CDR3 DNA is TGTGCCAGCAGCTGGACTCCTGGACTGTTCTACGAGCAGTACTTC. The gene calls are TRBV5-6 and TRBJ2-7; D is perhaps TRBD2 (5 bases). The V and J ends lost 3 bases and 3 bases respectively, with 16 bases between them. Germline-derived CDR1 and CDR2 are SGHDT and YYEEEE. This CDR3 is 15 amino acids long.

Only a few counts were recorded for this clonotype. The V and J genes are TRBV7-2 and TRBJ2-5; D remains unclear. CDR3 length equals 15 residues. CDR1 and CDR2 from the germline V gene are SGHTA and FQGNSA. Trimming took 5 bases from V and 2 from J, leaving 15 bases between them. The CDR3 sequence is CASSLNRRRQETQYF. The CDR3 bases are TGTGCCAGCAGCCTCAATCGACGGCGACAAGAGACCCAGTACTTC.

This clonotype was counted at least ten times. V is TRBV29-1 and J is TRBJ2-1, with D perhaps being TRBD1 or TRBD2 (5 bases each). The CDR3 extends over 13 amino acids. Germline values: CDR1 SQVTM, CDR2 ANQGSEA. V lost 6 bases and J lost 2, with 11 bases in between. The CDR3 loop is CSVRDVTYNEQFF. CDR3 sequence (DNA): TGCAGCGTCCGGGACGTCACCTACAATGAGCAGTTCTTC.

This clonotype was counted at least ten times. The CDR3 DNA reads as TGTGCCAGCAGCTTACGGTCGGGCGAGCAGTACTTC. Translating gives CASSLRSGEQYF. The rearrangement uses TRBV7-2 and TRBJ2-7; D unclear. V was trimmed by 2 bases and J by 6 bases, leaving 8 bases between them. CDR1 and CDR2 (germline): SGHTA, FQGNSA. This CDR3 comprises 12 residues.

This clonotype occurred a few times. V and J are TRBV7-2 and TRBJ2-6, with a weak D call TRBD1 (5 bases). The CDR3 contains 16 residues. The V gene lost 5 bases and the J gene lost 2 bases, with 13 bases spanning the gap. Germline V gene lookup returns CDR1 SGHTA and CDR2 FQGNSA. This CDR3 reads CASSQQTATGANVLTF. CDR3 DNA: TGTGCCAGCAGCCAACAGACAGCCACTGGGGCCAACGTCCTGACTTTC.

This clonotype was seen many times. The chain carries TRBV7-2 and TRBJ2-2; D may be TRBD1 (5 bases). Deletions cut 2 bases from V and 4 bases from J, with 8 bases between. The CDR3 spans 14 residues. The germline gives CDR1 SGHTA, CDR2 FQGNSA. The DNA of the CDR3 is TGTGCCAGCAGCTTACAGGGAAGCACCGGGGAGCTGTTTTTT. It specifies CASSLQGSTGELFF.

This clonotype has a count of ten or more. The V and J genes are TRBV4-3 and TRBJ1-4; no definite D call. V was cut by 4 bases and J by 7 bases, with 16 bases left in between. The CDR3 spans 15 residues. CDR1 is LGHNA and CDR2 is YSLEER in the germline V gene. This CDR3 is CASSRSPVSGEKLFF. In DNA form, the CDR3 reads TGCGCCAGCAGCCGTTCCCCGGTCTCGGGTGAAAAACTGTTTTTT.

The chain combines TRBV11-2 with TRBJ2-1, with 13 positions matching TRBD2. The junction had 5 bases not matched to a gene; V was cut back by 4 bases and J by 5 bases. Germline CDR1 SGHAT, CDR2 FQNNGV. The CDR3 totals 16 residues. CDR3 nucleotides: TGTGCCAGCAGCTCCACTAGCGGGAGGGCGAACAATGAGCAGTTCTTC. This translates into CASSSTSGRANNEQFF.

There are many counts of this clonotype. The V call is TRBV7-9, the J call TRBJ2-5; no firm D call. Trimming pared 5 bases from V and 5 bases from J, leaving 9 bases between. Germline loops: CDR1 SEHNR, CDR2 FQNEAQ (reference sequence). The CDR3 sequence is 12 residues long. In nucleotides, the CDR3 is TGTGCCAGCAGCCCGACCGGGGAGACCCAGTACTTC. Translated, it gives CASSPTGETQYF.